One and the same sample provided the 21 T cell receptor beta chains below, sequenced in a study of T cell responses to AZD1222 COVID-19 vaccine. The repertoire was sequenced with immunoSEQ multiplex PCR; TCRdb's copy has only in-frame clones and lacks some. The sample contains about 190,000 clones, just over 90% of which appear only once. Sequenced material: peripheral blood, taken on day 0 of AZD1222 vaccination. These receptors all stem from an adult in good health.

This chain uses TRBV27 with TRBJ2-2, with 10 bases matching TRBD1. The J segment lost 3 bases and the V segment lost 7 bases, leaving 5 bases of the junction unmatched. There are 15 residues in the CDR3. The germline V gene has CDR1 MNHEY and CDR2 SMNVEV (reference sequence). The CDR3 sequence is CASIGGTGDTGELFF. CDR3 in DNA: TGTGCCAGCATAGGAGGGACAGGGGACACCGGGGAGCTGTTTTTT.

V gene TRBV4-3 combines with J gene TRBJ1-4; 7 bases match TRBD1. The V gene's germline CDR1 is LGHNA and CDR2 YSLEER. V shed 5 bases, J shed 7 bases, and the junction held 7 bases outside the gene matches. The CDR3 spans 14 residues. CDR3: CASSGGTELEKLFF. Here the CDR3 DNA reads TGCGCCAGCAGCGGCGGGACAGAGCTTGAAAAACTGTTTTTT.

In DNA form, the CDR3 reads TGCGCCAGCAGCCACAGGGGCACCGGGGAGCTGTTTTTT. Its translation is CASSHRGTGELFF. The gene calls are TRBV4-3 and TRBJ2-2, with TRBD1 as a possible D gene (6 bases). The CDR3 is 13 amino acids. The germline V and J ends were trimmed by 3 bases and 4 bases, with 6 bases remaining between them. CDR1 and CDR2 (germline): LGHNA, YSLEER.

Of note for this clone: The same CDR3 can be traced to other DNA sequences in this sample. This chain uses TRBV28 with TRBJ2-7, with D uncertain. V lost 6 bases and J 0 bases, leaving 3 bases between the germline ends. Germline V gene data show CDR1 as MDHEN and CDR2 as SYDVKM. This CDR3 is built from 11 residues. The CDR3 DNA is TGTGCCAGCAGCTACTCCTACGAGCAGTACTTC. The encoded protein is CASSYSYEQYF.

This clone was counted only a few times. The chain uses TRBV9 and TRBJ1-2; D gene unclear. Trimming removed 0 bases at V and 6 bases at J, with 15 bases between. CDR1 and CDR2 (germline): SGDLS, YYNGEE. The CDR3 runs 15 residues. CDR3 DNA sequence: TGTGCCAGCAGCGTAGGAGGACCGCCCCTCCATGGCTACACCTTC. This translates into CASSVGGPPLHGYTF.

This chain connects TRBV11-1 to TRBJ2-5; 11 positions match TRBD1. This CDR3 contains 15 residues. Germline V CDR1 and CDR2: SGHAT, FQDESV (reference sequence). Unmatched junction bases numbered 5, after V lost 5 bases and J lost 3 bases. The CDR3 is CASSQPGQGEETQYF. The CDR3 DNA is TGTGCCAGCAGCCAGCCGGGACAGGGGGAAGAGACCCAGTACTTC.

CDR3: CASSPLPGQGQETQYF. CDR3 DNA sequence: TGTGCCAGCAGCCCACTACCGGGACAGGGGCAGGAGACCCAGTACTTC. This chain connects TRBV9 to TRBJ2-5; TRBD1 aligns across 10 bases. Germline V gene lookup returns CDR1 SGDLS and CDR2 YYNGEE. This CDR3 has 16 amino acids. The V segment lost 4 bases and the J segment 5 bases; nucleotides outside the gene matches: 11.

The chain combines TRBV11-2 with TRBJ1-4; 7 bases are shared with TRBD1. This CDR3 contains 14 residues. Germline CDR1 SGHAT, CDR2 FQNNGV. The J segment lost 4 bases and the V segment lost 7 bases, leaving 6 bases of the junction unmatched. This CDR3 reads CASNEGGSNEKLFF. The CDR3 DNA reads TGTGCCAGCAATGAAGGGGGCAGTAATGAAAAACTGTTTTTT.

The chain carries TRBV5-4 and TRBJ2-7; D call uncertain. The CDR3 totals 16 residues. Per the germline V gene, CDR1 is SGHNT and CDR2 is YYREEE (reference sequence). V lost 1 base and J lost 3, with 17 bases in between. CDR3 sequence (DNA): TGTGCCAGCAGCTTGCCCCAGGCATCGGTCAACTACGAGCAGTACTTC. It specifies CASSLPQASVNYEQYF.

The rearrangement uses TRBV29-1 and TRBJ1-2; the D is unclear. Germline CDR1 is SQVTM and CDR2 is ANQGSEA. The CDR3 extends over 11 amino acids. V lost 4 bases to trimming and J lost 6 bases, with 9 bases between them. CDR3 amino acids: CSVGGSNGYTF. For the CDR3, the DNA is TGCAGCGTTGGCGGTTCCAATGGCTACACCTTC.

The chain carries TRBV4-2 and TRBJ2-3; 16 nucleotides agree with TRBD2. Trimming at V came to 3 bases and at J to 2 bases, leaving 5 bases not matched to a gene. The CDR3 is 18 residues long. Germline V CDR1 and CDR2: LGHNA, YNFKEQ. CDR3 sequence: CASSQAGTSGGDTDTQYF. DNA of the CDR3: TGTGCCAGCAGCCAGGCCGGGACTAGCGGGGGGGACACAGATACGCAGTATTTT.

V usage is TRBV16 and J usage is TRBJ2-6; D is unresolved. CDR3 length: 16 residues. Trimming left V 4 bases short and J 1 base short, with 11 bases between. Germline V gene lookup returns CDR1 KGHSY and CDR2 FQNENV. For the CDR3, the DNA is TGTGCCAGCAGCCCATTCCATGATTCTGGGGCCAACGTCCTGACTTTC. This codes for CASSPFHDSGANVLTF.

The chain links TRBV28 to TRBJ2-7; D is uncertain. CDR3 size: 14 residues. Germline assignment: CDR1 MDHEN and CDR2 SYDVKM. V lost 6 bases to trimming and J lost 6 bases, with 18 bases between them. The CDR3 coding sequence is TGTGCCAGCAGGTATACCCTTTACCAATCCGAGCAGTACTTC. This translates into CASRYTLYQSEQYF.

The rearrangement links TRBV9 to TRBJ1-2, with D possibly matching TRBD1 (5 bases). Germline V gene sequence: CDR1 SGDLS, CDR2 YYNGEE. The CDR3 sequence is 14 residues long. V shed 3 bases and J shed 4 bases, with 13 bases lying between them. This CDR3 is CASSEPGGAYGYTF. CDR3 coding DNA: TGTGCCAGCAGCGAGCCCGGAGGGGCCTATGGCTACACCTTC.

As for this clone: The same CDR3 can be traced to other DNA sequences in this sample. J is TRBJ1-5 and V is TRBV5-1; D remains unclear. The CDR3 consists of 13 residues. The germline CDR1 and CDR2 sequences are SGHRS and YFSETQ. Between the trimmed V and J ends, which lost 0 bases and 2 bases, there was a span of 3 bases. As DNA, the CDR3 is TGCGCCAGCAGCTTGGATGGCAATCAGCCCCAGCATTTT. Translation gives CASSLDGNQPQHF.

This chain links TRBV7-9 with TRBJ2-4; D is possibly TRBD2 (5 bases). The V gene lost 2 bases and the J gene lost 1 base, with 12 bases spanning the gap. The V gene's germline CDR1 is SEHNR and CDR2 FQNEAQ (reference sequence). This CDR3 has 16 amino acids. CDR3: CASSLLIPGAKNIQYF. Written as DNA, the CDR3 is TGTGCCAGCAGCTTATTAATACCGGGGGCCAAAAACATTCAGTACTTC.

V gene TRBV16 combines with J gene TRBJ1-5, with D hard to call. The CDR3 spans 16 residues. The V gene's germline CDR1 is KGHSY and CDR2 FQNENV. The V gene lost 1 base and the J gene lost 7 bases, with 17 bases spanning the gap. The CDR3 sequence: CASSQFLESPRQPQHF. CDR3 in DNA: TGTGCCAGCAGCCAATTTTTAGAGTCCCCCCGGCAGCCCCAGCATTTT.

The genes are TRBV19 and TRBJ1-6; 7 positions match TRBD1. The V gene's germline CDR1 is LNHDA and CDR2 SQIVND (reference sequence). The junction had 13 bases not matched to a gene; V was cut back by 4 bases and J by 10 bases. The CDR3 totals 16 residues. The CDR3 sequence is CASSKNRGDIGSPLHF. In DNA form, the CDR3 reads TGTGCCAGTAGTAAAAACAGGGGAGATATTGGCTCACCCCTCCACTTT.

This rearrangement joins TRBV9 to TRBJ1-6, with 7 bases matching TRBD1. The V gene end was trimmed by 0 bases and the J gene end by 7 bases; junction bases not matched to a gene: 4. Germline CDR1 SGDLS, CDR2 YYNGEE. The CDR3 sequence is 15 residues long. CDR3 sequence (DNA): TGTGCCAGCAGCGTAGAGGAGGGGGCGAATTCACCCCTCCACTTT. Encoded protein: CASSVEEGANSPLHF. Variable domain in full (rest from reference TRBV9 and TRBJ1-6): DSGVTQTPKHLITATGQRVTLRCSPRSGDLSVYWYQQSLDQGLQFLIQYYNGEERAKGNILERFSAQQFPDLHSELNLSSLELGDSALYFCASSVEEGANSPLHFGNGTRLTVT.

This clone occurred once. In DNA form, the CDR3 reads TGTGCCAGCTCACCAGTTCTAATGAGATATGAGCAGTTCTTC. This encodes CASSPVLMRYEQFF. The chain links TRBV18 to TRBJ2-1; no firm D call. Germline V gene sequence: CDR1 KGHSH, CDR2 LQKENI. The germline V and J ends were trimmed by 2 bases and 8 bases, with 13 bases remaining between them. CDR3 size: 14 residues.

The CDR3 loop is CASSQDAGAPYNEQFF. CDR3 bases: TGTGCCAGCAGCCAAGACGCCGGGGCCCCCTACAATGAGCAGTTCTTC. This chain connects TRBV3-1 (or the pseudogene TRBV3-2) to TRBJ2-1; D could derive from TRBD1 or TRBD2 (5 bases each). V lost 0 bases, J lost 2 bases, and 11 bases lay in between. The CDR3 sequence is 16 residues long. Germline values: CDR1 LGHDT, CDR2 YNNKEL (reference sequence).